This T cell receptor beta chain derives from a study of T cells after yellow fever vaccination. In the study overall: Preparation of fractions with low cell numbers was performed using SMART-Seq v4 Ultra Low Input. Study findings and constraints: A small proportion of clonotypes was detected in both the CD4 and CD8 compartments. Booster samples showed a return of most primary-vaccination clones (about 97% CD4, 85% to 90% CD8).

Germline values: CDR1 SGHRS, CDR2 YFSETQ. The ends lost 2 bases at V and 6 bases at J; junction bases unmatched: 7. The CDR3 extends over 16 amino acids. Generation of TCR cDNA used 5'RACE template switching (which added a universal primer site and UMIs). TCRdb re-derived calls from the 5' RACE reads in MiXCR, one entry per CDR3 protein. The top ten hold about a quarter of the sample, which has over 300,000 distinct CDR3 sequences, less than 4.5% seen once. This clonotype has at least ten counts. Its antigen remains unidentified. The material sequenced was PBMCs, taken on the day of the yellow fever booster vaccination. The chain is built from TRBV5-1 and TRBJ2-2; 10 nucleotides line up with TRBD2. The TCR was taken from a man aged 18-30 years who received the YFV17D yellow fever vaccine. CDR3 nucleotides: TGCGCCAGCAGCTTTACTAGCGGGGACGTGGCCGGGGAGCTGTTTTTT. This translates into CASSFTSGDVAGELFF.